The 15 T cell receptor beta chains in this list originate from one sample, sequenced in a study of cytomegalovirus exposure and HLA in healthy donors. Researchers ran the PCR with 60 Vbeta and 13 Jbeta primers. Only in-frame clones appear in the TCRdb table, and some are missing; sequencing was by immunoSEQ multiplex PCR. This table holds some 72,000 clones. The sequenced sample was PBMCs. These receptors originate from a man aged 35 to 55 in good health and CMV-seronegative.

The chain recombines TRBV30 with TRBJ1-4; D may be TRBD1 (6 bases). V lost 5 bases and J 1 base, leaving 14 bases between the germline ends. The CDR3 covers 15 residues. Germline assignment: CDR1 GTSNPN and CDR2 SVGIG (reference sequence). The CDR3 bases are TGTGCCTGGGAACAGGGTTTAGTAACTAATGAAAAACTGTTTTTT. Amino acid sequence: CAWEQGLVTNEKLFF.

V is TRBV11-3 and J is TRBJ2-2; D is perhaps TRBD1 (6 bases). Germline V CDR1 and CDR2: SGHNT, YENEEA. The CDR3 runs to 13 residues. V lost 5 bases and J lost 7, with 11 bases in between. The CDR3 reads CASSTGFGGELFF. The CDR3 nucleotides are TGTGCCAGCAGCACAGGGTTCGGCGGGGAGCTGTTTTTT.

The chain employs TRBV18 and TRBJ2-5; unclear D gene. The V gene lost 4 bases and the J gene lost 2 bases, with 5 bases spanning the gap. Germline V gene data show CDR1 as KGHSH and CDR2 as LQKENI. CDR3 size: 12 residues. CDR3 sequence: CASSRSQETQYF. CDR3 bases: TGTGCCAGCTCACGTAGTCAAGAGACCCAGTACTTC.

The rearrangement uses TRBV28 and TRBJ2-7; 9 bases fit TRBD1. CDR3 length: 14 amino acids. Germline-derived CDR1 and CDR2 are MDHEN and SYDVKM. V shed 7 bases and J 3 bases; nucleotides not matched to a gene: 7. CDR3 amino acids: CASTTGGLHYEQYF. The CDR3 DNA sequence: TGTGCCAGCACTACAGGGGGCTTACACTACGAGCAGTACTTC.

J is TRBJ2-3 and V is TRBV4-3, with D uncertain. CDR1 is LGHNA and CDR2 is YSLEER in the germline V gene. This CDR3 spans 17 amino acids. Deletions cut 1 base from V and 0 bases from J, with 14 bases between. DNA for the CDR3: TGCGCCAGCAGCCAAGGGTCTCCGGGTCCTAGCACAGATACGCAGTATTTT. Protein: CASSQGSPGPSTDTQYF.

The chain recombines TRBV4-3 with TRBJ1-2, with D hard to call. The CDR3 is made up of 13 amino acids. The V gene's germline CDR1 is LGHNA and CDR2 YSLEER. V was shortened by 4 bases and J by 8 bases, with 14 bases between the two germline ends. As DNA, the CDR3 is TGCGCCAGCAGCCCAGATACGGGTGGCGGCTACACCTTC. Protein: CASSPDTGGGYTF.

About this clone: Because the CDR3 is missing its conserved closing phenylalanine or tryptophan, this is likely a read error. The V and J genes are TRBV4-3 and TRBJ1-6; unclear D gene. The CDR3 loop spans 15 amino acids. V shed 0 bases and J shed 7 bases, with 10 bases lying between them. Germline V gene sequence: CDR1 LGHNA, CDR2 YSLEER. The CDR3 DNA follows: TGCGCCAGCAGCCAAGACCGGCAGAGGAATTCACCCCTCCACCTT. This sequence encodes CASSQDRQRNSPLHL.

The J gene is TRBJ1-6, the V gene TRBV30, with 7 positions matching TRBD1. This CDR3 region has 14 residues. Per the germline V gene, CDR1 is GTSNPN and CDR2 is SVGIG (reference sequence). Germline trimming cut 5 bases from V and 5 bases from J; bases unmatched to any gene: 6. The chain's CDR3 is CAWQVGTDNSPLHF. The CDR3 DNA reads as TGTGCCTGGCAAGTAGGGACAGATAATTCACCCCTCCACTTT.

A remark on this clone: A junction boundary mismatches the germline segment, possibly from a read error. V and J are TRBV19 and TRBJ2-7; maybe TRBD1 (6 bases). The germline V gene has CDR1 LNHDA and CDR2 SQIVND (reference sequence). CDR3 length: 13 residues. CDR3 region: CASSTIEGVEQYF. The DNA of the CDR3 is TGTGCCAGCAGTACAATAGAGGGGGTCGAGCAGTACTTC.

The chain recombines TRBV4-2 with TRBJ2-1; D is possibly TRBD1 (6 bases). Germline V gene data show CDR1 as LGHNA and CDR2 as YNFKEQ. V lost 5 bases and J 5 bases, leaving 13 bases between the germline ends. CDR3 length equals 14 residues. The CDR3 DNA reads TGTGCCAGCAGCGAGAGGGGGATAAACAATGAGCAGTTCTTC. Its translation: CASSERGINNEQFF.

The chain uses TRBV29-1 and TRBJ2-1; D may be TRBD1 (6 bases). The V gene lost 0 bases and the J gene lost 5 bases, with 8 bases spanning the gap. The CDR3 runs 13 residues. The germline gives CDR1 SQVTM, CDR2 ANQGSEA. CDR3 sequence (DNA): TGCAGCGTTGAAGATGACAGGAACAATGAGCAGTTCTTC. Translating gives CSVEDDRNNEQFF.

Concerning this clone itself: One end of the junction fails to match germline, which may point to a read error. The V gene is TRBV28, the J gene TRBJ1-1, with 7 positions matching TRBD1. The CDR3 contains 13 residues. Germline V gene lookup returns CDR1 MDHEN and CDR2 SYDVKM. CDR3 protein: CASSQQGNPEAFF. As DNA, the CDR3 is TGTGCCAGCAGTCAACAGGGGAACCCTGAAGCTTTCTTT.

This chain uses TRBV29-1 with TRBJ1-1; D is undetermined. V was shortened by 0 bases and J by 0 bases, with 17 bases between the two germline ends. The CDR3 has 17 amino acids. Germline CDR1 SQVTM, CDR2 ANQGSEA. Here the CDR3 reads CSVEDSGRRRMNTEAFF. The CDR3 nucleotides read TGCAGCGTTGAAGATTCTGGCAGGCGAAGGATGAACACTGAAGCTTTCTTT.

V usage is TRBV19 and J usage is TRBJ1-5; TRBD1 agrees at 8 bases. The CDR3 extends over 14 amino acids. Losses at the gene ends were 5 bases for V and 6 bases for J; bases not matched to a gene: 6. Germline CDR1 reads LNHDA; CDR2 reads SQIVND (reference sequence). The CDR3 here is CASSPAGGSQPQHF. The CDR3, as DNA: TGTGCCAGTAGTCCTGCAGGGGGCAGTCAGCCCCAGCATTTT.

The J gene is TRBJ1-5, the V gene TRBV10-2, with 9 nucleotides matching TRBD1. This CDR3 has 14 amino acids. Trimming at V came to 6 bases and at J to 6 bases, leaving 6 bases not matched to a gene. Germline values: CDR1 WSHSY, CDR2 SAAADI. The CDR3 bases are TGCGCCAGCAGGGGACAGGGTTCCCTTCAGCCCCAGCATTTT. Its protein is CASRGQGSLQPQHF.